This T cell receptor beta chain was sequenced for a study of blood T cell repertoires in COVID-19 (dated by TCRdb to 2019 to 2021). For the study in its entirety: The collaborator samples originated in the United States, Italy and Spain and spanned the acute and convalescent phases of COVID-19. The prospective study material was composed of cDNA or gDNA derived from T cells, B-cell-depleted T cells, or PBMCs. Deeply sampled blood TCRbeta repertoires from subjects exposed to, actively infected with, or recovered from COVID-19 were included in the dataset. A freely available public database, intended as a resource for researchers studying the immune response to SARS-CoV-2, is where the repertoires were released. The samples were drawn from two sources: the first 160 participants of the ongoing ImmuneRACE study, and 950 to 1,500 subjects contributed by 6 global collaborators. A de-identified subject ID, COVID-19 status, age in years and sex were almost always included in the sample metadata. Where available, HLA class I and class II types were obtained from metadata supplied by the sample provider rather than from assay-based typing.

Whole blood was collected in K2EDTA tubes by collaborating institutions according to the institutions' own protocols. For TCRbeta analysis, collaborators shipped samples in one of three forms: frozen whole blood, isolated PBMCs, or DNA extracted from either of those sample types. Remarks on this clone: Its antigen specificity is not known. Per-base qualities were not stored, and no clone one base away is much larger.

The research as a whole found: The amount of clinical and demographic metadata varied by source and participant and was provided uncurated.

The immunoSEQ Assay, a bias-controlled multiplex PCR, was used to amplify TCRbeta CDR3 regions from genomic DNA. In the paper's pipeline: The number of nucleated cells in each sample was estimated by amplification of reference gene primers within the assay. Sequence reads were collapsed and filtered to measure the absolute abundance of every unique TCRbeta CDR3 rearrangement. For each sample, productive Simpson clonality was calculated by taking the square root of Simpson's diversity index across productive rearrangements. Here the immuneACCESS table is served through TCRdb, limited to in-frame sequences with V and J called. Missing clones are a known gap in these copies; in checked studies unresolved V genes cover under half, and the rest lacks a known reason. The DNA gave D and trimming, while V, J and clone size come from that table. The sample table shows about 87,000 clones, and about four fifths are seen once. The ten largest account for roughly 2.2% of the sample.

CDR1 and CDR2, per the germline V gene, are MDHEN and SYDVKM. V gives up 3 bases and J gives up 10 bases, and the segment between their germline ends measures 10 bases. The CDR3 goes from the cysteine to the phenylalanine over 13 residues. Just CDR3 DNA is preserved here, 39 bases in frame from base 1. This clonotype was obtained from a woman in her 70s with acute or convalescent COVID-19. The V and J genes are TRBV28 and TRBJ1-6, with TRBD1 as a weak D call on 5 bases. The sequenced material came from peripheral blood. The CDR3 protein is CASSLEGRSPLHF. The DNA sequence is TGTGCCAGCAGTTTGGAGGGGCGCTCACCCCTCCACTTT.